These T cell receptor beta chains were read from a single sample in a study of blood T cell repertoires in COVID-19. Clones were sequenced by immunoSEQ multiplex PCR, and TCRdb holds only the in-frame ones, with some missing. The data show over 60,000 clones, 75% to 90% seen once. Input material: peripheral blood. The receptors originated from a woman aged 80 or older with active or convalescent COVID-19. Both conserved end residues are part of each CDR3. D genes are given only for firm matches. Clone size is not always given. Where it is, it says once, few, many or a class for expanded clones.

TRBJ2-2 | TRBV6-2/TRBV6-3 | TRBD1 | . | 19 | TGTGCCAGCAGTGTTCCGGGACAGGGGCCTACTAGACTCACCGGGGAGCTGTTTTTT | CASSVPGQGPTRLTGELFF
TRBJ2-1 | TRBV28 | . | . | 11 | TGTGCCAGCAGTTTGAACAGGGAGCAGTTCTTC | CASSLNREQFF
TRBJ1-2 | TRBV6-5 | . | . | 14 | TGTGCCAGCAGTTACGCGGGGGGTAAAGATGGCTACACCTTC | CASSYAGGKDGYTF
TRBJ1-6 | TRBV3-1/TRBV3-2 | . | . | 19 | TGTGCCAGCAGCCAAGGTGGACAGCCGAGTAGCTCCTATAATTCACCCCTCCACTTT | CASSQGGQPSSSYNSPLHF
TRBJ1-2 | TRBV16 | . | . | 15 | TGTGCCAGCAGCCATCACTCGAGGGTGCACTATGGCTACACCTTC | CASSHHSRVHYGYTF
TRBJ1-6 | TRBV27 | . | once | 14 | TGTGCCAGCAGTTTTGGGGGGGAGGTTTCACCCCTCCACTTT | CASSFGGEVSPLHF
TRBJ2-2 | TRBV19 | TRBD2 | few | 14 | TGTGCCAGTAGTAGGACGGGGGGAACCGGGGAGCTGTTTTTT | CASSRTGGTGELFF
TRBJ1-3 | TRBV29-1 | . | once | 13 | TGCAGCTATTGTACTTCCTCTGGAAACACCATATATTTT | CSYCTSSGNTIYF
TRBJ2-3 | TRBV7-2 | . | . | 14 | TGTGCCAGCAGCTTCGGGGTACTTGCAGATACGCAGTATTTT | CASSFGVLADTQYF
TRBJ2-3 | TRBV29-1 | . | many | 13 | TGCAGCGTTGCAACAGAAAGCACAGATACGCAGTATTTT | CSVATESTDTQYF
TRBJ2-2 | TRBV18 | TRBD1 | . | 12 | TGTGCCAGCTCATCGGACAGGGGAGAGCTGTTTTTT | CASSSDRGELFF
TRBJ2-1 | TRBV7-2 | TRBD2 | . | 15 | TGTGCCAGCAGCCCTGAGGTAGCGGGTCACAATGAGCAGTTCTTC | CASSPEVAGHNEQFF
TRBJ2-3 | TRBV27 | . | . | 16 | TGTGCCAGCAGTTTAGTAGACACCGCTAGCACAGATACGCAGTATTTT | CASSLVDTASTDTQYF
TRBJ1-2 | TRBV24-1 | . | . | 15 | TGTGCCACCAGTGATTCGACAGCAGAGAACTATGGCTACACCTTC | CATSDSTAENYGYTF
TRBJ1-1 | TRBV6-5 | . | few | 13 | TGTGCCAGCAGTCGCGCCCAGAACACTGAAGCTTTCTTT | CASSRAQNTEAFF
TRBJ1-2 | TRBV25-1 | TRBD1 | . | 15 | TGTGCCAGCAGCCGTCCCGGGACAGGGGGCTATGGCTACACCTTC | CASSRPGTGGYGYTF
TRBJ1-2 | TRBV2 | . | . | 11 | TGTGCCAGCACTCCCAACTATGGCTACACCTTC | CASTPNYGYTF
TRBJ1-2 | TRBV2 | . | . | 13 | TGTGCCAGCAGGGGGGGGCAGGCTGTGGGCTACACCTTC | CASRGGQAVGYTF
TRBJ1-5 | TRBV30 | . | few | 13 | TGTGCCTGGAGCGGACAGCCGGATCAGCCCCAGCATTTT | CAWSGQPDQPQHF
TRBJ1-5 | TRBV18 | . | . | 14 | TGTGCCAGCACAGGGCAAGGGCCCAATCAGCCCCAGCATTTT | CASTGQGPNQPQHF
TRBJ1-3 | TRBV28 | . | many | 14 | TGTGCCAGCAGCCAGGGCGGCCCTGGAAACACCATATATTTT | CASSQGGPGNTIYF
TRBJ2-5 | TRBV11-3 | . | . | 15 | TGTGCCAGCAGCTTACATTCTACGTACCAAGAGACCCAGTACTTC | CASSLHSTYQETQYF
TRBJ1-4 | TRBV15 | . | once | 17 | TGTGCCACCAGCAGAGCTCGTGGTGGGCAGGGGATTGAAAAACTGTTTTTT | CATSRARGGQGIEKLFF
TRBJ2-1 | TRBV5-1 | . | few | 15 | TGCGCCAGCAGCTTGGACGGGAGATTTAACAATGAGCAGTTCTTC | CASSLDGRFNNEQFF
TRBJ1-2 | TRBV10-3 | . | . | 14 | TGTGCCATCAGTGAGTCGGGGCTCCAAGGGGGCTACACCTTC | CAISESGLQGGYTF
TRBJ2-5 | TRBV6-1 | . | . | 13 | TGTGCCAGCAGCCCGGGTGACTGGGAGACCCAGTACTTC | CASSPGDWETQYF
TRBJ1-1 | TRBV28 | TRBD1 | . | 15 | TGTGCCAGCAGTCCACCCGGGACAGCGAACACTGAAGCTTTCTTT | CASSPPGTANTEAFF
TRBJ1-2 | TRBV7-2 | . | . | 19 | TGTGCCAGCAGCCCACCCCTATTGAGGTTAAGTGCCGGAGTGAGGGGCTACACCTTC | CASSPPLLRLSAGVRGYTF
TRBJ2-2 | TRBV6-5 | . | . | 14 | TGTGCCAGCAGTCAGGGGACCCACGGCGGGGAGCTGTTTTTT | CASSQGTHGGELFF
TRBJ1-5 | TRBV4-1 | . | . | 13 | TGCGCCAGCAGCCAAGTAGTCGGGCAGCCCCAGCATTTT | CASSQVVGQPQHF
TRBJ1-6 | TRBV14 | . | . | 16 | TGTGCCAGCAGCCGGCGAGGTGGGTGGGTTAGTTCACCCCTCCACTTT | CASSRRGGWVSSPLHF
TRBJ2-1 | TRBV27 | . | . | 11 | TGTGCCAGCCGACGGGGCAATGAGCAGTTCTTC | CASRRGNEQFF
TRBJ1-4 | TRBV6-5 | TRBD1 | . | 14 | TGTGCCAGCGAAGTTGTACAGGGGGCTGAAAAACTGTTTTTT | CASEVVQGAEKLFF
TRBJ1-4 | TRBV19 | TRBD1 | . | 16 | TGTGCCAGTAGTATGTGGACAGGGGGCGATCGTGAAAAACTGTTTTTT | CASSMWTGGDREKLFF
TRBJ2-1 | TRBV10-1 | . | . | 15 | TGCGCCAGCAGTCGGGAGGCCTCGAGTGGGGGGGCCGAGTTCTTC | CASSREASSGGAEFF
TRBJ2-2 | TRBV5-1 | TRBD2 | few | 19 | TGCGCCAGCAGTAATTTTCCCACTAGCGGGGGCCCGAACACCGGGGAGCTGTTTTTT | CASSNFPTSGGPNTGELFF
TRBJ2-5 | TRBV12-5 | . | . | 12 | TGTGCTAGTGGTCCGGGTGGAGAGACCCAGTACTTC | CASGPGGETQYF
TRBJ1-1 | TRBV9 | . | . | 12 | TGTGCCAGCAGCGCCCTCGGGTCGGCGGCTTTCTTT | CASSALGSAAFF
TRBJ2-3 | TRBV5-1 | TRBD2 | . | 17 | TGCGCCAGCAGCGATAAGCGGGGGTCTACTAGCACAGATACGCAGTATTTT | CASSDKRGSTSTDTQYF
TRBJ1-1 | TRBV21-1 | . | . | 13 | TGTGCCAGCCAACGAGGGGGGACAGGGGTAGCTTTCTTT | CASQRGGTGVAFF
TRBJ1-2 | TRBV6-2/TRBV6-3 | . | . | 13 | TGTGCCAGCAGCCTAACAGGGCTTGGCGGCTACACCTTC | CASSLTGLGGYTF
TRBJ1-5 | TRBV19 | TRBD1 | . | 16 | TGTGCCAGTAGCCCAACCGGACAGGGGATCAATCAGCCCCAGCATTTT | CASSPTGQGINQPQHF
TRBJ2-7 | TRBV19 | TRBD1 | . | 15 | TGTGCCAGTAGTATTGCAGGGGGATTCTATTACGAGCAGTACTTC | CASSIAGGFYYEQYF
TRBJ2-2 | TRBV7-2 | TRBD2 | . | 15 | TGTGCCAGCAGCCCGACTAGCCCTAACACCGGGGAGCTGTTTTTT | CASSPTSPNTGELFF
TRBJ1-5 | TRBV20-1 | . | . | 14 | TGCAGTGCTAGTAAGAGATATAGCAATCAGCCCCAGCATTTT | CSASKRYSNQPQHF